Below, 23 T cell receptor beta chains from the same sample are listed, as sequenced in a study of CD8 T cells in Susac syndrome. The authors reverse transcribed 0.5 to 1 ug RNA with random hexamers. In TCRdb, the immunoSEQ multiplex PCR reads were re-called with MiXCR into one record per CDR3 protein. This table has approximately 150,000 distinct CDR3 sequences, roughly 95% appearing once. Sequenced material: CD4+ T cells from PBMCs. The origin of the receptors is a human donor with multiple sclerosis.

This clonotype was found a few times. The rearrangement links TRBV18 to TRBJ2-7; D is uncertain. This CDR3 comprises 13 residues. V was pared by 3 bases and J by 0 bases, with 6 bases between. Germline V gene data show CDR1 as KGHSH and CDR2 as LQKENI. The CDR3 is CASSPPSSYEQYF. The CDR3 nucleotides are TGTGCCAGCTCACCCCCCAGCTCCTACGAGCAGTACTTC.

The rearrangement joins TRBV2 to TRBJ1-2; D gene uncertain. The CDR3 sequence is 14 residues long. CDR1 is SNHLY, CDR2 FYNNEI, per germline. Between the trimmed V and J ends, which lost 4 bases and 0 bases, there was a span of 9 bases. The CDR3 DNA is TGTGCCAGCAGTGTGGATCGCCCTAACTATGGCTACACCTTC. It codes for CASSVDRPNYGYTF. Complete variable domain (other parts from reference TRBV2 and TRBJ1-2): EPEVTQTPSHQVTQMGQEVILRCVPISNHLYFYWYRQILGQKVEFLVSFYNNEISEKSEIFDDQFSVERPDGSNFTLKIRSTKLEDSAMYFCASSVDRPNYGYTFGSGTRLTVV.

This sequence joins TRBV20-1 and TRBJ2-5, with TRBD2 identical over 8 bases. With 6 bases clipped from V and 2 bases from J, the junction kept 8 bases outside the gene matches. The germline CDR1 and CDR2 sequences are DFQATT and SNEGSKA (reference sequence). The CDR3 runs to 14 residues. CDR3 in amino acids: CSAETAGGQETQYF. The CDR3 bases are TGCAGTGCCGAAACGGCGGGAGGACAAGAGACCCAGTACTTC.

The chain links TRBV12-3 or TRBV12-4 to TRBJ2-6; 7 bases align to TRBD1. V lost 6 bases, J lost 0 bases, and 5 bases stayed unmatched. CDR3 size: 16 residues. CDR3: CASSPDRNSGANVLTF. The CDR3 DNA is TGTGCCAGCAGCCCGGACAGGAACTCTGGGGCCAACGTCCTGACTTTC.

This sequence joins TRBV29-1 and TRBJ1-4; TRBD1 aligns across 9 bases. The germline gives CDR1 SQVTM, CDR2 ANQGSEA. The length of the CDR3 is 15 residues. The J segment lost 5 bases and the V segment lost 6 bases, leaving 10 bases of the junction unmatched. In nucleotides, the CDR3 is TGCAGCGTACGCTACAGGGGGCTATTAAATGAAAAACTGTTTTTT. The encoded protein is CSVRYRGLLNEKLFF.

In DNA form, the CDR3 reads TGTGCCAGCAAGGGGGAGCGGATCGGGGAGCTGTTTTTT. Amino acid sequence: CASKGERIGELFF. This chain joins TRBV27 and TRBJ2-2; possible D gene TRBD1, 6 bases. V lost 7 bases and J lost 7, with 13 bases in between. The V gene's germline CDR1 is MNHEY and CDR2 SMNVEV (reference sequence). CDR3 length: 13 amino acids.

Concerning this clonotype: At one end the junction does not follow the germline gene, possibly because of a read error. The chain recombines TRBV5-1 with TRBJ2-1; D call uncertain. The length of the CDR3 is 12 residues. Germline V gene sequence: CDR1 SGHRS, CDR2 YFSETQ. As DNA, the CDR3 is TGTGCCAGCTCTCTTGGTAGGAATGAGCAGTTCTTC. This sequence encodes CASSLGRNEQFF.

This clonotype was observed once. The chain employs TRBV5-1 and TRBJ1-1; weak D call: TRBD1 (5 bases). Germline CDR1 is SGHRS and CDR2 is YFSETQ. The CDR3 has 15 residues. Trimming pared 0 bases from V and 3 bases from J, leaving 12 bases between. CDR3 sequence reads: CASSLAPGWDTEAFF. The CDR3 DNA reads TGCGCCAGCAGCTTGGCCCCAGGGTGGGACACTGAAGCTTTCTTT.

The sample holds one count of this clonotype. The chain couples TRBV3-1 to TRBJ1-2; D gene unclear. This CDR3 has 13 amino acids. The V and J ends lost 6 bases and 2 bases respectively, with 10 bases between them. CDR1 and CDR2 from the germline V gene are LGHDT and YNNKEL (reference sequence). CDR3: CASSTPANYGYTF. CDR3 in DNA: TGTGCCAGCAGTACTCCAGCCAACTATGGCTACACCTTC.

The chain couples TRBV7-9 to TRBJ1-1; D is undetermined. Trimming took off 6 bases at V and 1 base at J, with 15 bases between the two ends. The CDR3 spans 15 residues. In germline, CDR1 is SEHNR, CDR2 FQNEAQ (reference sequence). The DNA for the CDR3 is TGTGCCAGCAGATCGATCCGGGGAGAGAACACTGAAGCTTTCTTT. Protein: CASRSIRGENTEAFF.

This clonotype was seen only a few times. The rearrangement uses TRBV29-1 and TRBJ2-3; D may be TRBD1 or TRBD2 (6 bases each). V lost 3 bases to trimming and J lost 3 bases, with 10 bases between them. Germline V gives CDR1 SQVTM, CDR2 ANQGSEA. This CDR3 is built from 13 residues. CDR3 coding DNA: TGCAGCGTTGAGAAGGGGGGAACAGATACGCAGTATTTT. Its translation is CSVEKGGTDTQYF.

This chain joins TRBV5-6 and TRBJ2-2; the D gene is possibly TRBD2 (5 bases). Germline-derived CDR1 and CDR2 are SGHDT and YYEEEE. The CDR3 is 15 amino acids. V dropped 0 bases and J dropped 4 bases, with 10 bases sitting between them. This CDR3 reads CASSLDEGVTGELFF. The CDR3, as DNA: TGTGCCAGCAGCTTGGACGAGGGAGTCACCGGGGAGCTGTTTTTT.

In this sample, this clonotype turned up a few times. The V call is TRBV7-9, the J call TRBJ2-3; D perhaps matches TRBD2 (5 bases). Trimming removed 3 bases from V and 7 bases from J, with 11 bases in between. Per the germline V gene, CDR1 is SEHNR and CDR2 is FQNEAQ (reference sequence). The CDR3 extends over 13 amino acids. The CDR3 loop is CASSFGEGHTQYF. DNA for the CDR3: TGTGCCAGCAGCTTTGGAGAGGGTCATACGCAGTATTTT.

The J gene is TRBJ1-2, the V gene TRBV19; D gene ambiguous. The germline V and J ends were trimmed by 5 bases and 5 bases, with 9 bases remaining between them. The CDR3 spans 12 residues. Germline values: CDR1 LNHDA, CDR2 SQIVND (reference sequence). This chain's CDR3 is CASSLGTYGYTF. CDR3 DNA sequence: TGTGCCAGTAGTCTGGGAACGTATGGCTACACCTTC.

This clonotype was counted once. The gene calls are TRBV20-1 and TRBJ2-2; 9 nucleotides align to TRBD2. The CDR3 spans 18 residues. The J segment lost 8 bases and the V segment lost 6 bases, leaving 22 bases of the junction unmatched. Germline V CDR1 and CDR2: DFQATT, SNEGSKA (reference sequence). The CDR3 reads CSALGGTSIRLGAGELFF. CDR3 coding DNA: TGCAGTGCGCTTGGGGGGACTAGCATTCGTCTCGGAGCGGGGGAGCTGTTTTTT.

V usage is TRBV15 and J usage is TRBJ2-1, with TRBD2 matching over 7 bases. The CDR3 sequence is 15 residues long. In germline, CDR1 is LNHNV, CDR2 YYDKDF (reference sequence). After removal of 4 bases from V and 9 bases from J, the junction contained 12 bases not matched to a gene. The DNA of the CDR3 is TGTGCCACCAGCACGGGACTACGGGAGGAGGCTGAGCAGTTCTTC. Its translation is CATSTGLREEAEQFF.

This sequence joins TRBV14 and TRBJ1-1, with D possibly being TRBD1 (5 bases). CDR3 size: 13 residues. V lost 3 bases to trimming and J lost 7 bases, with 12 bases between them. Germline CDR1 is SGHDN and CDR2 is FVKESK. CDR3 loop: CASSQLRDGEAFF. Here the CDR3 DNA reads TGTGCCAGCAGCCAGCTCCGGGACGGTGAAGCTTTCTTT. Full variable domain (remainder filled in from reference TRBV14 and TRBJ1-1): EAGVTQFPSHSVIEKGQTVTLRCDPISGHDNLYWYRRVMGKEIKFLLHFVKESKQDESGMPNNRFLAERTGGTYSTLKVQPAELEDSGVYFCASSQLRDGEAFFGQGTRLTVV.

The chain uses TRBV6-6 and TRBJ2-7; D is uncertain. V lost 7 bases and J 4 bases, leaving 14 bases between the germline ends. Looked up from germline, CDR1 is MNHNY and CDR2 is SVGAGI (reference sequence). The CDR3 contains 13 residues. Written as DNA, the CDR3 is TGTGCCAGCAACATGGCTGGGCTGTACGAGCAGTACTTC. Residues: CASNMAGLYEQYF.

The chain combines TRBV12-3 or TRBV12-4 with TRBJ2-4; 7 nucleotides line up with TRBD2. The junction had 11 bases not matched to a gene; V was cut back by 4 bases and J by 8 bases. This CDR3 region has 15 residues. The CDR3 loop is CASSSFLGGRDIQYF. The CDR3 DNA sequence: TGTGCCAGCAGTTCATTCTTGGGGGGGAGGGACATTCAGTACTTC.

The V and J genes are TRBV7-2 and TRBJ1-5; tentative D call: TRBD1 (6 bases). CDR3 size: 15 residues. Looked up from germline, CDR1 is SGHTA and CDR2 is FQGNSA. Trimming shortened V by 5 bases and J by 7 bases, and 18 bases separated the two germline ends. The CDR3 sequence is CASSPGGYQGQPQHF. CDR3 bases: TGTGCCAGCAGCCCCGGAGGGTATCAGGGGCAGCCCCAGCATTTT.

The CDR3 sequence: CACLRDRTGELFF. CDR3 bases: TGTGCCTGCCTCCGGGACAGGACCGGGGAGCTGTTTTTT. V gene TRBV30 combines with J gene TRBJ2-2, with 8 bases matching TRBD1. Germline lookup yields CDR1 GTSNPN and CDR2 SVGIG (reference sequence). The CDR3 contains 13 residues. The ends lost 6 bases at V and 5 bases at J; junction bases unmatched: 5.

The chain couples TRBV7-8 to TRBJ2-3; D is undetermined. V was clipped by 1 base and J by 7 bases, with 9 bases between them. Germline V gene sequence: CDR1 SGHVS, CDR2 FQNEAQ. The CDR3 sequence is 13 residues long. Written as DNA, the CDR3 is TGTGCCAGCAGCTTAGAAAGGTCGAATACGCAGTATTTT. It is translated as CASSLERSNTQYF.

V gene TRBV3-1 combines with J gene TRBJ2-7, with 11 bases matching TRBD2. The ends lost 4 bases at V and 0 bases at J; junction bases unmatched: 2. CDR1 and CDR2 (germline): LGHDT, YNNKEL (reference sequence). This CDR3 has 15 amino acids. The CDR3 sequence is CASSLGLAGSYEQYF. CDR3 coding DNA: TGTGCCAGCAGCCTCGGACTAGCGGGCTCCTACGAGCAGTACTTC.